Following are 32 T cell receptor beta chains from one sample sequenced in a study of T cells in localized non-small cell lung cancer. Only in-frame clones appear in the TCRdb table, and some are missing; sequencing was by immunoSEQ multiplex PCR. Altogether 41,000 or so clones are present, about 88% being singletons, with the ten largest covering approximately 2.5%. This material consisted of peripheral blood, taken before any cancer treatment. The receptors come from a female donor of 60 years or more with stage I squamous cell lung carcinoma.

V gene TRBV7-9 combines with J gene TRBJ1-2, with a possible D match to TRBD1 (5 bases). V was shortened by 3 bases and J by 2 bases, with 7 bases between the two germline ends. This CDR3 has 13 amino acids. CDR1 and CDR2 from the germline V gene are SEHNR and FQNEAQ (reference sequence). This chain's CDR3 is CASSFRGNYGYTF. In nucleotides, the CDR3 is TGTGCCAGCAGCTTCCGGGGCAACTATGGCTACACCTTC.

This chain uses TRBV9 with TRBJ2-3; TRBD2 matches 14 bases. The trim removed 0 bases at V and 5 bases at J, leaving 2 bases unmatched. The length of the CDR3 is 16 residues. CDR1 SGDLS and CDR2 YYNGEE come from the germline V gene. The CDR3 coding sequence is TGTGCCAGCAGCGTAGCTGGGACTAGCGGGAGAGATACGCAGTATTTT. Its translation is CASSVAGTSGRDTQYF.

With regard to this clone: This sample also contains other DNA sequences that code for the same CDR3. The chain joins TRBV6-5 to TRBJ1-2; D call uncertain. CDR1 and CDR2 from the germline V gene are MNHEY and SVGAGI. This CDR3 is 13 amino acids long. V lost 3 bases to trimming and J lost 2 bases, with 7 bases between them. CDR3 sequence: CASSYGRNYGYTF. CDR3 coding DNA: TGTGCCAGCAGTTATGGGCGCAACTATGGCTACACCTTC.

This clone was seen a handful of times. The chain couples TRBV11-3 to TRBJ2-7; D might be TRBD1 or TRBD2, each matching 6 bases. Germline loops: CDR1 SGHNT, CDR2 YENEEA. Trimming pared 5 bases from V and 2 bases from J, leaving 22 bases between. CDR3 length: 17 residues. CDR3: CASSPQTGRGRTYEQYF. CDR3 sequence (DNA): TGTGCCAGCAGCCCCCAAACCGGACGGGGGCGGACCTACGAGCAGTACTTC. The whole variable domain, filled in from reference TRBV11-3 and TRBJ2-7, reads EAGVVQSPRYKIIEKKQPVAFWCNPISGHNTLYWYLQNLGQGPELLIRYENEEAVDDSQLPKDRFSAERLKGVDSTLKIQPAELGDSAVYLCASSPQTGRGRTYEQYFGPGTRLTVT.

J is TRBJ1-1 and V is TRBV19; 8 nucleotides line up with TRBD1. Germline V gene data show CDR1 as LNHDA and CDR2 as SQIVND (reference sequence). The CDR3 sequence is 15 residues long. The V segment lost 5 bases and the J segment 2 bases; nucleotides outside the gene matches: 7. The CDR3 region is CASSSSGGVNTEAFF. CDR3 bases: TGTGCCAGTAGTTCGTCAGGGGGCGTAAACACTGAAGCTTTCTTT. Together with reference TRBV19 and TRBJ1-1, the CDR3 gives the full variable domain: DGGITQSPKYLFRKEGQNVTLSCEQNLNHDAMYWYRQDPGQGLRLIYYSQIVNDFQKGDIAEGYSVSREKKESFPLTVTSAQKNPTAFYLCASSSSGGVNTEAFFGQGTRLTVV.

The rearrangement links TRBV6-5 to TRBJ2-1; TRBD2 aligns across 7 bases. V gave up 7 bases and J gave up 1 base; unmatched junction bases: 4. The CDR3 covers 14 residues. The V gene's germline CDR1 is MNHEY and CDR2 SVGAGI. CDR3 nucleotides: TGTGCCAGCAAGGTAGCGGGTTCCTACAATGAGCAGTTCTTC. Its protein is CASKVAGSYNEQFF.

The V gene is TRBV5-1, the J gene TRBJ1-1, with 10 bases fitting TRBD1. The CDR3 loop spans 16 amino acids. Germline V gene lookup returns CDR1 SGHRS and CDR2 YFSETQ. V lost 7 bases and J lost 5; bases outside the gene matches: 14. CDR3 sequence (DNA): TGCGCCAGCGGTGTTACTAGGACAGGGGGTAGAACTGAAGCTTTCTTT. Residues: CASGVTRTGGRTEAFF.

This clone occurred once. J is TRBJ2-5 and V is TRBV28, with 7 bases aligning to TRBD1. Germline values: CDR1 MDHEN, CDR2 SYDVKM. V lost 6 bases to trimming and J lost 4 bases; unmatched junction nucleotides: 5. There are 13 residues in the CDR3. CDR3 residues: CASSPDRVETQYF. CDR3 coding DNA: TGTGCCAGCAGCCCTGACAGGGTAGAGACCCAGTACTTC. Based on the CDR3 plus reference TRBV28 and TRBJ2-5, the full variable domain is DVKVTQSSRYLVKRTGEKVFLECVQDMDHENMFWYRQDPGLGLRLIYFSYDVKMKEKGDIPEGYSVSREKKERFSLILESASTNQTSMYLCASSPDRVETQYFGPGTRLLVL.

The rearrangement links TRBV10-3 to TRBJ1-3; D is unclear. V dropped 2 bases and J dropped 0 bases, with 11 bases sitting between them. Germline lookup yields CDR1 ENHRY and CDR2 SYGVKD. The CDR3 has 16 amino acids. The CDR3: CAISEPLGVSGNTIYF. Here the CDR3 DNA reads TGTGCCATCAGTGAGCCGTTGGGAGTCTCTGGAAACACCATATATTTT.

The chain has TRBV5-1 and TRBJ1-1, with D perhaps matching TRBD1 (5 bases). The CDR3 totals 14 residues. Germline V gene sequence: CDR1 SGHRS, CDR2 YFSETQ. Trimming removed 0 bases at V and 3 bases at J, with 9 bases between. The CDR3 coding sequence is TGCGCCAGCAGCTTGGGACAGCTTTACACTGAAGCTTTCTTT. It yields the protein CASSLGQLYTEAFF.

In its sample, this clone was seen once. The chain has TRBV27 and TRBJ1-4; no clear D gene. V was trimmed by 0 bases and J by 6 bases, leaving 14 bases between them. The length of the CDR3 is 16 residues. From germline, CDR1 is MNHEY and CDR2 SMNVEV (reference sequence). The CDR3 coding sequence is TGTGCCAGCAGTTTATCGGGAGGGAGTCGATATGAAAAACTGTTTTTT. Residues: CASSLSGGSRYEKLFF.

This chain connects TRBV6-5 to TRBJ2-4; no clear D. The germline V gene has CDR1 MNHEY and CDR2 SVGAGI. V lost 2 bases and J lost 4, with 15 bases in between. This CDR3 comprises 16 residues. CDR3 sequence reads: CASSYEVAPTKNIQYF. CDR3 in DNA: TGTGCCAGCAGTTACGAGGTGGCTCCAACTAAAAACATTCAGTACTTC.

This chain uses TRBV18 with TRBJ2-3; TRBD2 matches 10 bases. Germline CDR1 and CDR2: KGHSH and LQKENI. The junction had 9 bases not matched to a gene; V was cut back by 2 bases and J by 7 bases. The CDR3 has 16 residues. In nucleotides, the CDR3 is TGTGCCAGCTCACCAATAGGGACTAGCGAGACGAATACGCAGTATTTT. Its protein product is CASSPIGTSETNTQYF.

The CDR3 is CASSLRQGASEAFF. DNA of the CDR3: TGCGCCAGCAGCTTAAGACAGGGGGCGAGTGAAGCTTTCTTT. The chain links TRBV5-1 to TRBJ1-1, with TRBD1 matching over 10 bases. Germline V gene lookup returns CDR1 SGHRS and CDR2 YFSETQ. The length of the CDR3 is 14 residues. V dropped 2 bases and J dropped 7; count of bases not matched to a gene: 5. The full variable domain, in which reference TRBV5-1 and TRBJ1-1 provide the parts outside the CDR3, is KAGVTQTPRYLIKTRGQQVTLSCSPISGHRSVSWYQQTPGQGLQFLFEYFSETQRNKGNFPGRFSGRQFSNSRSEMNVSTLELGDSALYLCASSLRQGASEAFFGQGTRLTVV.

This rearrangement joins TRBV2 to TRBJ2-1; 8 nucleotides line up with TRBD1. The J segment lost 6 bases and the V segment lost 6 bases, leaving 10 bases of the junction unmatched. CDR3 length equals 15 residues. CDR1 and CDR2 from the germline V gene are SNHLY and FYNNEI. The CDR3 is CASSALDRAGNEQFF. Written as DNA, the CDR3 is TGTGCCAGCAGCGCATTGGACAGGGCTGGCAATGAGCAGTTCTTC.

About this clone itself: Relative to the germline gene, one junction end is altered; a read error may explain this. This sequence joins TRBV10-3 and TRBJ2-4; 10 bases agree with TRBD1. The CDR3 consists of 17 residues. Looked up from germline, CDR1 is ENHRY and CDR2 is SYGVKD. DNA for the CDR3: TGTGCCATCAGTGAGCTAGAGGACAGGGGGTCGGGAAACGTTCAGTACTTC. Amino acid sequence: CAISELEDRGSGNVQYF.

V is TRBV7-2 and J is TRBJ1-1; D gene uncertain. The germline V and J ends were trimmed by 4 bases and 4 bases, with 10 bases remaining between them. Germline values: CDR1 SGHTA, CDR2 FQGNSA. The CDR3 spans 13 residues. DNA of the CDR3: TGTGCCAGCAGCTCCCCCCAGCGCACTGAAGCTTTCTTT. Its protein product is CASSSPQRTEAFF.

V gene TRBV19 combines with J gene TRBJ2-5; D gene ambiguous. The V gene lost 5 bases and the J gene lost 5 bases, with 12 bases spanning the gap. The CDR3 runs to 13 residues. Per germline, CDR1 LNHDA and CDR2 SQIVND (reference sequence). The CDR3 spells CASSALSGETQYF. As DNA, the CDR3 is TGTGCCAGTAGTGCCCTTAGTGGGGAGACCCAGTACTTC.

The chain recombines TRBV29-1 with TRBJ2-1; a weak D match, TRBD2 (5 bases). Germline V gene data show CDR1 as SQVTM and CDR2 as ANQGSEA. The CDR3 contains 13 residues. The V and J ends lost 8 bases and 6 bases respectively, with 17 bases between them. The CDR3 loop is CSSSGGIVNEQFF. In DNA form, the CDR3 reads TGCAGCTCTTCTGGAGGAATCGTCAATGAGCAGTTCTTC.

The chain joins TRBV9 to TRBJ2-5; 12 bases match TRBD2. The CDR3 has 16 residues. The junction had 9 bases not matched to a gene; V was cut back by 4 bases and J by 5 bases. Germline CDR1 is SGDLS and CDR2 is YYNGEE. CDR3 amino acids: CASSISSGRDGETQYF. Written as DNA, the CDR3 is TGTGCCAGCAGCATCTCTAGCGGGAGGGATGGCGAGACCCAGTACTTC.

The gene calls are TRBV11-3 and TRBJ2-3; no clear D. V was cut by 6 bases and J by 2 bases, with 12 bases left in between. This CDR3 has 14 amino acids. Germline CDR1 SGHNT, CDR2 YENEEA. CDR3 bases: TGTGCCAGCAGACCCTCTCCCTCCACAGATACGCAGTATTTT. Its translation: CASRPSPSTDTQYF.

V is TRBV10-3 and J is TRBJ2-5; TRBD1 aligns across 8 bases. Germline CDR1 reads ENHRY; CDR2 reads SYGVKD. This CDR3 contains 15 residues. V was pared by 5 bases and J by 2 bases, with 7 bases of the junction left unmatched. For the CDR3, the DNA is TGTGCCATCAGTATAGGCGGGACAGGACAAGAGACCCAGTACTTC. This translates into CAISIGGTGQETQYF.

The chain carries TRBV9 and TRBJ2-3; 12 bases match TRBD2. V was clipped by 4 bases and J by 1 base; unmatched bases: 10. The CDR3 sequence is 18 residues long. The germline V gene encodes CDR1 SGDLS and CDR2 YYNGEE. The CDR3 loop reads CASSRGLAGGSGTDTQYF. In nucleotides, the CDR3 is TGTGCCAGCAGCCGGGGGCTAGCGGGAGGGTCGGGCACAGATACGCAGTATTTT.

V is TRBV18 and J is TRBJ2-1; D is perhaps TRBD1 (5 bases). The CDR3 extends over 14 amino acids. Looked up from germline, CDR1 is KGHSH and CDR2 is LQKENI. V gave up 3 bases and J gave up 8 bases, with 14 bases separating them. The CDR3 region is CASSPSTAQHEQFF. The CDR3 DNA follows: TGTGCCAGCTCACCCTCGACAGCCCAGCATGAGCAGTTCTTC.

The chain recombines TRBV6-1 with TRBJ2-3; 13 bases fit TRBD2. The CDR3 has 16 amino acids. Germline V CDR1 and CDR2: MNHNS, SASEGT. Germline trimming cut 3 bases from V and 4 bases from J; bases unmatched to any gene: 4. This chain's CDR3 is CASSDTSGRVSDTQYF. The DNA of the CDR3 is TGTGCCAGCAGTGATACTAGCGGGAGGGTATCAGATACGCAGTATTTT.

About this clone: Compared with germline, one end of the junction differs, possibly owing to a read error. CDR3 in DNA: TGTGCTAGCAGCCCCGCCCCGGGCGGGAGCACAGATACGCAGTATTTT. Amino acids: CASSPAPGGSTDTQYF. J is TRBJ2-3 and V is TRBV7-7; a weak D match, TRBD2 (5 bases). CDR1 and CDR2 (germline): SSHAT, FNYEAQ (reference sequence). This CDR3 contains 16 residues.

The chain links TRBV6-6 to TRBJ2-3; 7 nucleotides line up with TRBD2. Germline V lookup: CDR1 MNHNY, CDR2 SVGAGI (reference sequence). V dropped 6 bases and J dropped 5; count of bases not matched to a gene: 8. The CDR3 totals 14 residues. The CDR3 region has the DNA TGTGCCAGCAGCTCATTGCGGGAGATAGATACGCAGTATTTT. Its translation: CASSSLREIDTQYF.

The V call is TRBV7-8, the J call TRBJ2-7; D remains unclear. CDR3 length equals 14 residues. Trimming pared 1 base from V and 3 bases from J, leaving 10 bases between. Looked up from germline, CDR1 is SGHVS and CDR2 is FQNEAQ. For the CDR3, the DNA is TGTGCCAGCAGCTTAGTACCAGTGGGCTACGAGCAGTACTTC. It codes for CASSLVPVGYEQYF.

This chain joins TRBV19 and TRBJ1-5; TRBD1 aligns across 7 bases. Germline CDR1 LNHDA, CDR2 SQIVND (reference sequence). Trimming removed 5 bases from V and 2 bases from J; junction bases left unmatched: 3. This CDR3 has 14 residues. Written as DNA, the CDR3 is TGTGCCAGTAGTTTGCAGGGGGGCAATCAGCCCCAGCATTTT. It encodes CASSLQGGNQPQHF.

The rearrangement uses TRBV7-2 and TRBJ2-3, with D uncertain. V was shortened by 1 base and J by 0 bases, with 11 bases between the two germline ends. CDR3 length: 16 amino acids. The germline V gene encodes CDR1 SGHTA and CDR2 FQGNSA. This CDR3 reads CASSLGDSPSTDTQYF. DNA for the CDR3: TGTGCCAGCAGCTTAGGTGATAGCCCTAGCACAGATACGCAGTATTTT.

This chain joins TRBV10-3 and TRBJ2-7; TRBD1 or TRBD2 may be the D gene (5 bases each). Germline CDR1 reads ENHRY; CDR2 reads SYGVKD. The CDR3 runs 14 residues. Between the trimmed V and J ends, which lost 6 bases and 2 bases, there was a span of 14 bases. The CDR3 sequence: CAIRSGGGAYEQYF. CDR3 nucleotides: TGTGCCATCAGGAGCGGTGGGGGAGCCTACGAGCAGTACTTC.

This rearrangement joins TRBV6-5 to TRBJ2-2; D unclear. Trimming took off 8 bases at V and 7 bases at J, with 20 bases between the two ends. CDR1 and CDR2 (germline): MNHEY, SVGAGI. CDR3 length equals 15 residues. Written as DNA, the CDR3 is TGTGCCAGCTCCCTTGACCGGCCGCCCGGCGGGGAGCTGTTTTTT. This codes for CASSLDRPPGGELFF.